The next 6 T cell receptor beta chains were all read from a single sample in a study of shared clonotypes between healthy human individuals. Sequencing used immunoSEQ multiplex PCR; TCRdb keeps in-frame clones, though not all of them. The sample gives 740,000 or so clones, around 78% of which show up once; 1.5% to 2% is in the top ten. Sequenced: memory CD4+ T cells sorted from blood. Regarding subset: CD45RA-negative fraction. These receptors all stem from a woman aged 30 to 39 in good health.

The chain employs TRBV5-1 and TRBJ2-7, with TRBD2 matching 10 bases. CDR3 size: 16 residues. After removal of 0 bases from V and 6 bases from J, the junction contained 9 bases not matched to a gene. The V gene's germline CDR1 is SGHRS and CDR2 YFSETQ. CDR3 loop: CASSLEASGSLGEQYF. The CDR3 region has the DNA TGCGCCAGCAGCTTGGAGGCTAGCGGGAGTTTAGGCGAGCAGTACTTC.

The count of this clone is one. The chain recombines TRBV5-1 with TRBJ1-1, with 9 positions matching TRBD1. Trimming took 2 bases from V and 4 from J; bases not matched to a gene: 6. Germline V CDR1 and CDR2: SGHRS, YFSETQ. CDR3 size: 15 residues. The CDR3 region is CASSFLTDRGTEAFF. CDR3 nucleotide sequence: TGCGCCAGCAGCTTCTTAACGGACAGGGGCACTGAAGCTTTCTTT.

The count of this clone is one. The rearrangement uses TRBV27 and TRBJ2-1; 10 bases match TRBD2. The CDR3 consists of 17 residues. CDR1 is MNHEY, CDR2 SMNVEV, per germline (reference sequence). With V trimmed by 2 bases and J by 6 bases, 10 bases remained unmatched. The DNA for the CDR3 is TGTGCCAGCAGTTTACCCCCCGCTAGCGGGAGAGGCAATGAGCAGTTCTTC. Protein: CASSLPPASGRGNEQFF.

J is TRBJ1-2 and V is TRBV28; D uncertain. This CDR3 comprises 11 residues. Trimming left V 6 bases short and J 4 bases short, with 6 bases between. CDR1 is MDHEN and CDR2 is SYDVKM in the germline V gene. This CDR3 is CASSPSYGYTF. The CDR3 DNA is TGTGCCAGCAGCCCCTCCTATGGCTACACCTTC.

The genes are TRBV28 and TRBJ2-7, with unresolved D. V was trimmed by 3 bases and J by 0 bases, leaving 12 bases between them. The CDR3 loop spans 15 amino acids. Germline values: CDR1 MDHEN, CDR2 SYDVKM. CDR3 sequence (DNA): TGTGCCAGCAGTTTTGTCGGGCAGGCCTCCTACGAGCAGTACTTC. This gives the protein CASSFVGQASYEQYF.

The genes are TRBV28 and TRBJ2-5; TRBD1 aligns across 7 bases. With V trimmed by 3 bases and J by 2 bases, 3 bases remained unmatched. The CDR3 has 14 residues. The germline CDR1 and CDR2 sequences are MDHEN and SYDVKM. The CDR3 DNA follows: TGTGCCAGCAGTTTCAGACAGGGACAAGAGACCCAGTACTTC. Translation gives CASSFRQGQETQYF.